These 5 T cell receptor beta chains were sequenced from one sample in a study of early stage breast cancer tumors. Profiling relied on immunoSEQ multiplex PCR, and the TCRdb table lists in-frame clones only, not all of them. This table has 28,000 or so clones, approximately 70% appearing once. The sequenced sample consisted of blood. These receptors were obtained from a person in their 40s with breast cancer.

The chain is built from TRBV28 and TRBJ1-2; 8 bases fit TRBD1. The CDR3 totals 12 residues. V was clipped by 5 bases and J by 8 bases; unmatched bases: 4. Germline loops: CDR1 MDHEN, CDR2 SYDVKM. The CDR3 DNA reads TGTGCCAGCAGTCAGGGGGCCTGGGGCTACACCTTC. Translated: CASSQGAWGYTF.

The CDR3 sequence is CASSYSRTESYEQYF. The CDR3 DNA reads TGTGCCAGCAGTTACTCACGTACCGAATCCTACGAGCAGTACTTC. The gene calls are TRBV6-5 and TRBJ2-7; D uncertain. Trimming removed 0 bases from V and 1 base from J, with 10 bases in between. Germline V gene sequence: CDR1 MNHEY, CDR2 SVGAGI. The CDR3 is made up of 15 amino acids.

V usage is TRBV6-5 and J usage is TRBJ2-5; TRBD2 matches 9 bases. Germline assignment: CDR1 MNHEY and CDR2 SVGAGI. Trimming removed 6 bases from V and 4 bases from J; junction bases left unmatched: 9. The CDR3 is 15 residues long. This chain's CDR3 is CASSLGLANRETQYF. The CDR3 bases are TGTGCCAGCAGCCTCGGACTAGCGAATCGAGAGACCCAGTACTTC.

The table lists this clone with a few counts. The V gene is TRBV4-1, the J gene TRBJ1-2; 7 bases agree with TRBD1. This CDR3 region has 15 residues. CDR1 is MGHRA, CDR2 YSYEKL, per germline. J was trimmed by 5 bases and V by 3 bases; bases with no gene match: 9. This CDR3 is CASSHPRQGGYGYTF. Here the CDR3 DNA reads TGCGCCAGCAGCCACCCACGACAGGGAGGGTATGGCTACACCTTC.

The chain combines TRBV27 with TRBJ1-2; D might be TRBD1 (6 bases). CDR3 length equals 14 residues. V dropped 5 bases and J dropped 2 bases, with 12 bases sitting between them. CDR1 and CDR2 (germline): MNHEY, SMNVEV (reference sequence). The CDR3 bases are TGTGCCAGCAGTCACCTCACAGGGAACTATGGCTACACCTTC. Amino acids: CASSHLTGNYGYTF.